This T cell receptor (beta chain) was sequenced for a study of cytomegalovirus exposure and HLA in healthy donors. Both 60 Vbeta primers and 13 Jbeta primers went into the PCR. This table comes from immunoSEQ multiplex PCR, and its TCRdb copy is limited to in-frame clones, with some not included. Of 150,000 to 200,000 clones in the sample, roughly 80% were seen once. With V trimmed by 9 bases and J by 11 bases, 9 bases remained unmatched. The length of the CDR3 is 13 residues. Per germline, CDR1 LGHNT and CDR2 FRNRAP. Sequencing was done on a sample of PBMCs. The clonotype was recovered from a woman between 18 and 29 years old in good health and CMV-seronegative. The gene calls are TRBV12-5 and TRBJ1-6; the match to TRBD1 covers 8 bases. This CDR3 is CASSGDRWTPLHF. CDR3 nucleotides: TGTGCTAGCTCGGGGGACAGGTGGACACCCCTCCACTTT.